The present TCR beta chain was sequenced within a study of T cell changes during pregnancy in multiple sclerosis (dated by TCRdb to between 2019 and 2020). For the study in its entirety: The study examined how the T cell repertoire changed over the course of pregnancy in women with multiple sclerosis.

Library preparation was by the immunoSEQ multiplex PCR assay. Held by TCRdb, this immuneACCESS table contains in-frame sequences only and omits some clones. Under half of the omission traces to an unresolved V gene where checked; the cause of the rest is unknown. The sample contains 56,000 or so clones, around 89% of them found a single time. 1.8% of the sample belongs to the ten largest clones. Looking up the germline V gene yields CDR1 KGHSH and CDR2 LQKENI. Trimming removed 3 bases from V and 5 bases from J, leaving 10 bases between the germline ends. Inclusive of the bounding cysteine and phenylalanine, the CDR3 is 13 residues long. Solely the CDR3 DNA is kept, with 39 bases framed from the first base. With regard to this clone: Its recognized antigen is unknown. Qualities for individual bases were not recorded, and no much larger clone is one base off.

This TCR came from a female donor with multiple sclerosis, enrolled in a pregnancy study. The rearranged segments are TRBV18 and TRBJ1-1; 5 matching bases give a weak D call of TRBD1. The material was peripheral blood, obtained after pregnancy. The bases are TGTGCCAGCTCACCTATCAGGGAAACTGAAGCTTTCTTT. Translation gives CASSPIRETEAFF. The CDR3, completed at both ends by the reference TRBV18 and TRBJ1-1 genes, gives the full variable domain NAGVMQNPRHLVRRRGQEARLRCSPMKGHSHVYWYRQLPEEGLKFMVYLQKENIIDESGMPKERFSAEFPKEGPSILRIQQVVRGDSAAYFCASSPIRETEAFFGQGTRLTVV.